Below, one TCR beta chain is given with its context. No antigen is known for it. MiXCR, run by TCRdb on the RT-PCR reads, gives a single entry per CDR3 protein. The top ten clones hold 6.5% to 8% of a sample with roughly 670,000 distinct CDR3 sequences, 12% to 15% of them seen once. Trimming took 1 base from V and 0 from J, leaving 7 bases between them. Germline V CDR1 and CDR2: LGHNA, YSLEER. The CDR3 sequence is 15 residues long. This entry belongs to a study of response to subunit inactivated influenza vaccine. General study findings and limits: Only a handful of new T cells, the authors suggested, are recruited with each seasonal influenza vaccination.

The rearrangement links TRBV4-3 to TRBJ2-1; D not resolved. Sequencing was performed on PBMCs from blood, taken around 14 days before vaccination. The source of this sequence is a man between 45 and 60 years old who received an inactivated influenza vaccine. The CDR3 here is CASSQGESSYNEQFF. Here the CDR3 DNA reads TGCGCCAGCAGCCAAGGGGAAAGCTCCTACAATGAGCAGTTCTTC.